This entry is about one T cell receptor beta chain. This CDR3 is 13 amino acids long. Per germline, CDR1 SGHTA and CDR2 FQGNSA. Trimming took 4 bases from V and 2 from J, leaving 8 bases between them. The sample comes from a study of immune cell composition in non-small cell lung cancer. Data came from immunoSEQ multiplex PCR; TCRdb stores just in-frame clones and leaves some out. The sample holds roughly 3,000 clones, 70% to 75% seen once. Normal lung was taken at the farthest possible site, at least 3 cm from tumour. This same sample was also part of a study on CD4 T cells in lung cancer. Per that paper: Some patients had received nivolumab or pembrolizumab before giving blood.

The V gene is TRBV7-2, the J gene TRBJ2-5; D is unclear. The receptor was isolated from a human donor with non-small cell lung cancer. The sequenced sample was non-adjacent lung tissue. In DNA, the CDR3 is TGTGCCAGCAGCTCGGAGATTCAAGAGACCCAGTACTTC. Translated, it gives CASSSEIQETQYF.